This TCR beta chain was retrieved from a study of blood T cell repertoires in COVID-19. Background on the study: The United States, Italy and Spain provided the acute and convalescent COVID-19 samples. T cells, B-cell-depleted T cells, or PBMCs provided the cDNA or gDNA that served as material.

This clone appeared once. V was cut by 5 bases and J by 0 bases, with 10 bases left in between. Per the germline V gene, CDR1 is MNHEY and CDR2 is SVGAGI. The length of the CDR3 is 14 residues. In the study's own analysis: Nucleated cell number was recorded as an estimate derived from reference gene primer amplification. Sequenced by immunoSEQ multiplex PCR; TCRdb stores in-frame clones only, minus some. The V and J calls and clone size were taken over from that table, and D and trimming were inferred from the DNA. The table lists 130,000 to 150,000 clones, 80% to 90% of them singletons, with more than 7% in the top ten.

The TCR comes from a human donor with acute or convalescent COVID-19. The donor label of this sample is uncertain. The chain couples TRBV6-5 to TRBJ1-1; D might be TRBD1 (6 bases). Sequenced sample: peripheral blood. CDR3 loop: CASSRDTLNTEAFF. DNA of the CDR3: TGTGCCAGCAGTAGGGACACCTTGAACACTGAAGCTTTCTTT.